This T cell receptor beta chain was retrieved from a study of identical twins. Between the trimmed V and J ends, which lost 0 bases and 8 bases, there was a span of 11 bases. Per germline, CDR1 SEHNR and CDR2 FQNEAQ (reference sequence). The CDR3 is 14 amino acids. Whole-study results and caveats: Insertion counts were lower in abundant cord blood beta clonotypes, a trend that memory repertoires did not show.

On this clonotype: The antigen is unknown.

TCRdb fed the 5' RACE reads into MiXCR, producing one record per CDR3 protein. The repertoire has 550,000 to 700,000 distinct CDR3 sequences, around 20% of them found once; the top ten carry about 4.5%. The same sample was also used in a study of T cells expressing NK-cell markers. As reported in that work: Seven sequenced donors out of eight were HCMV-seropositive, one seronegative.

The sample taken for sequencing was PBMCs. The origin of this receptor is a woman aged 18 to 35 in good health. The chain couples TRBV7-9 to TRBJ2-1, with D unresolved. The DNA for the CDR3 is TGTGCCAGCAGCTTAGCTCAAGGCCCCCATGAGCAGTTCTTC. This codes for CASSLAQGPHEQFF.